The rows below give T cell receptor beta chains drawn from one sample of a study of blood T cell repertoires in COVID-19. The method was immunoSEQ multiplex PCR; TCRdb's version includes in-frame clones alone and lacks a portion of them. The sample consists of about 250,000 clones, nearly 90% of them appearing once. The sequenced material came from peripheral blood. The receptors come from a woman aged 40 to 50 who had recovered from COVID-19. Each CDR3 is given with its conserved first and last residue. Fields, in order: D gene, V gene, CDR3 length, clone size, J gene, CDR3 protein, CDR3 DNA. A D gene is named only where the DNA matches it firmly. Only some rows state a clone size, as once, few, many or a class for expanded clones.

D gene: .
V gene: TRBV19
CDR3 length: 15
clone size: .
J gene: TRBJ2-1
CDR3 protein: CASSIAAGAYIEQFF
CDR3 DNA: TGTGCCAGTAGTATAGCGGCAGGCGCTTACATTGAGCAGTTCTTC

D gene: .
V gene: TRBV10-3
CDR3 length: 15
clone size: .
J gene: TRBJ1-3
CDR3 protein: CAIKGTSRSGNTIYF
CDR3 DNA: TGTGCCATCAAAGGGACATCCCGTTCTGGAAACACCATATATTTT

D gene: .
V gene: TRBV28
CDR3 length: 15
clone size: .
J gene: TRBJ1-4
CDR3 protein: CASSISGSYNEKLFF
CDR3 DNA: TGTGCCAGCAGTATCTCCGGGTCCTATAATGAAAAACTGTTTTTT

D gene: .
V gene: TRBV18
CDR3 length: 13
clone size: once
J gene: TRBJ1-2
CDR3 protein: CASSPEQNRGYTF
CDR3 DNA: TGTGCCAGCTCACCGGAGCAGAACCGGGGCTACACCTTC

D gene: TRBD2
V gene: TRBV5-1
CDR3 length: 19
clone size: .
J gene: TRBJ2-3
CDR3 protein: CASSLDGLAGGPGTDTQYF
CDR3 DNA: TGCGCCAGCAGCTTGGATGGTTTAGCGGGGGGGCCGGGTACAGATACGCAGTATTTT

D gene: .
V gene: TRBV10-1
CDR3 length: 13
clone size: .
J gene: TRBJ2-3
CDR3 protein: CARAPTAPDTQYF
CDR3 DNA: TGCGCCAGAGCCCCGACAGCTCCCGATACGCAGTATTTT

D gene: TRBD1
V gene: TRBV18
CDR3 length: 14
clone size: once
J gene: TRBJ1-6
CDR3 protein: CASSPGQGDRPLHF
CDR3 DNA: TGTGCCAGCTCACCTGGACAGGGGGACCGGCCCCTCCACTTT

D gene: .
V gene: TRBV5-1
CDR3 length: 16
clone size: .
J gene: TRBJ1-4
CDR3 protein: CASSPGLAGTNEKLFF
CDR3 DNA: TGCGCCAGCAGCCCGGGACTTGCGGGAACTAATGAAAAACTGTTTTTT

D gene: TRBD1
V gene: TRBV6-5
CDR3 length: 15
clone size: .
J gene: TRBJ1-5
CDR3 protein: CASSSPDRANQPQHF
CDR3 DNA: TGTGCCAGCAGTTCCCCGGACAGGGCAAATCAGCCCCAGCATTTT

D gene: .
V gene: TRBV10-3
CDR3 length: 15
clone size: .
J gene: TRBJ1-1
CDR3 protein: CAISEKGGGHTEAFF
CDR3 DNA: TGTGCCATCAGTGAAAAGGGGGGGGGCCACACTGAAGCTTTCTTT

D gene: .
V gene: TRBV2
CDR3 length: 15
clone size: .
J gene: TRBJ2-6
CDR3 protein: CASSELVSGANVLTF
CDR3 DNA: TGTGCCAGCAGTGAATTAGTCTCTGGGGCCAACGTCCTGACTTTC

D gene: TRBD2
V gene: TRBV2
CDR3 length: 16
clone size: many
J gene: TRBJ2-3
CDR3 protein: CASSRGPSGRADTQYF
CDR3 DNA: TGTGCCAGCAGTCGTGGTCCTAGCGGGAGGGCAGATACGCAGTATTTT

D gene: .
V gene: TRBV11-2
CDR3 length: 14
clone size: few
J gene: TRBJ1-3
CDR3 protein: CASSLGGPGNTIYF
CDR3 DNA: TGTGCCAGCAGCTTGGGGGGGCCTGGAAACACCATATATTTT

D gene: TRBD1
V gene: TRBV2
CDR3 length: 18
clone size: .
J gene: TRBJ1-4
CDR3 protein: CASSEDGLATGANEKLFF
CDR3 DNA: TGTGCCAGCAGTGAAGATGGGTTAGCGACAGGGGCAAATGAAAAACTGTTTTTT

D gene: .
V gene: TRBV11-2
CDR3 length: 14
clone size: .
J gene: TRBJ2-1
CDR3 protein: CASSLVSGGGEQFF
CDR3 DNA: TGTGCCAGCAGCTTAGTTTCCGGCGGCGGTGAGCAGTTCTTC

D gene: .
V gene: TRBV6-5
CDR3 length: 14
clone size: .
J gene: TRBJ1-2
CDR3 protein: CASSSPSKKTGYTF
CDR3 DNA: TGTGCCAGCAGTTCCCCAAGCAAGAAAACTGGCTACACCTTC

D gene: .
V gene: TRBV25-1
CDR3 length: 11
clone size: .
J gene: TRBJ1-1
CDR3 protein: CASRTGSVAFF
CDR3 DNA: TGTGCCAGCAGAACAGGGAGTGTAGCTTTCTTT

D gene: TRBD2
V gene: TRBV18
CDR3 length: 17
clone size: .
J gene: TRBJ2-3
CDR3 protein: CASSPRGLADPPDTQYF
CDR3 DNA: TGTGCCAGCTCACCAAGGGGACTAGCGGATCCCCCAGATACGCAGTATTTT

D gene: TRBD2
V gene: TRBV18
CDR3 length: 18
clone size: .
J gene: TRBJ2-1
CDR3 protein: CASSPPGLAGGLNNEQFF
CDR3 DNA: TGTGCCAGCTCACCACCAGGACTAGCGGGGGGATTAAACAATGAGCAGTTCTTC

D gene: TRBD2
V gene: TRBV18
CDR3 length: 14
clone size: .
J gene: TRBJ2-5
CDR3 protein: CASSPFGTRTNQYF
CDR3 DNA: TGTGCCAGCTCACCCTTCGGGACTAGGACGAACCAGTACTTC

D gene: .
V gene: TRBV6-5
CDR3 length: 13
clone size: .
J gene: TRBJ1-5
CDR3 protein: CASTVAGNQPQHF
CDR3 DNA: TGTGCCAGCACCGTGGCGGGCAATCAGCCCCAGCATTTT

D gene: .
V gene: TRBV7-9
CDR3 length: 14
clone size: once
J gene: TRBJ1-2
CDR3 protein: CASSAPGQNYGYTF
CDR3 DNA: TGTGCCAGCAGCGCGCCCGGACAGAACTATGGCTACACCTTC

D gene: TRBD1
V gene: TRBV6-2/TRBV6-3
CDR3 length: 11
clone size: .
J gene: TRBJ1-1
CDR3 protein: CASSYPGGAFF
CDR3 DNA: TGTGCCAGCAGTTATCCAGGGGGGGCTTTCTTT

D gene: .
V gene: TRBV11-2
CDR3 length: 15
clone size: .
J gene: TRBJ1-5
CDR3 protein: CASSPSGGINQPQHF
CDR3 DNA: TGTGCCAGCAGCCCGAGCGGGGGGATCAATCAGCCCCAGCATTTT

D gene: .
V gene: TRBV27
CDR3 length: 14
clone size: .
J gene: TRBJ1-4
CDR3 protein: CASSTGRYNEKLFF
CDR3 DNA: TGTGCCAGCAGTACAGGACGGTATAATGAAAAACTGTTTTTT

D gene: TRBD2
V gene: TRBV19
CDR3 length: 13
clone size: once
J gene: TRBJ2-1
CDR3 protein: CASSGLAGGEQFF
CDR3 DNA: TGTGCCAGTAGTGGGTTAGCGGGGGGTGAGCAGTTCTTC

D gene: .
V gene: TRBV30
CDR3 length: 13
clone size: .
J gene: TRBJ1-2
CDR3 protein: CAWNEGHQGGYTF
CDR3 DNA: TGTGCCTGGAATGAGGGACACCAAGGGGGCTACACCTTC

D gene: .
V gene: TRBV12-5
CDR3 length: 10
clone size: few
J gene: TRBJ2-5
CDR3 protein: CASNWETQYF
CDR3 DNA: TGTGCTAGTAACTGGGAGACCCAGTACTTC

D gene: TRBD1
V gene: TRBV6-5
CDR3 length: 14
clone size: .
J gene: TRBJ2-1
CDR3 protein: CASSLDRGNNEQFF
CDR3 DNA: TGTGCCAGCAGTCTGGACAGGGGAAACAATGAGCAGTTCTTC

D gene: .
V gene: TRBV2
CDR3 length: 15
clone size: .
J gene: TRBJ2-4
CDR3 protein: CASSVSGYAKNIQYF
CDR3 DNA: TGTGCCAGCAGTGTCTCGGGGTACGCCAAAAACATTCAGTACTTC

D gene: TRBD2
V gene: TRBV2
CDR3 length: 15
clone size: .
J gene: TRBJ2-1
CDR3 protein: CASIPTSGVARGQFF
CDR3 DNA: TGTGCCAGCATCCCAACTAGCGGGGTCGCCCGGGGGCAGTTCTTC